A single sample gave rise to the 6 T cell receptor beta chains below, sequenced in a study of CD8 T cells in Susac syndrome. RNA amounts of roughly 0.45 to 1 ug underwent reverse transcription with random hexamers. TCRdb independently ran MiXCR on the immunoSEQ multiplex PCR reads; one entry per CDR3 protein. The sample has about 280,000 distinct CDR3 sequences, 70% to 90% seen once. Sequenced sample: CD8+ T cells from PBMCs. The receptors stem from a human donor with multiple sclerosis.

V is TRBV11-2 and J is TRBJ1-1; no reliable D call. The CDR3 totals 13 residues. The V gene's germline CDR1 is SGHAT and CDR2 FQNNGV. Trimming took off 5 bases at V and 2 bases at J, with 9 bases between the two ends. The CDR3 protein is CASSPSVNTEAFF. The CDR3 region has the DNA TGTGCCAGCAGCCCAAGTGTTAACACTGAAGCTTTCTTT.

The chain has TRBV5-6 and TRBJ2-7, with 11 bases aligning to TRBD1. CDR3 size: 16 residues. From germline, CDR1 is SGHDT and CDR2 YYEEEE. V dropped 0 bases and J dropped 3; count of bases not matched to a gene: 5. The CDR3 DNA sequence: TGTGCCAGCAGCTTGGGGCTGGACAGGGGGCACTACGAGCAGTACTTC. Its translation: CASSLGLDRGHYEQYF.

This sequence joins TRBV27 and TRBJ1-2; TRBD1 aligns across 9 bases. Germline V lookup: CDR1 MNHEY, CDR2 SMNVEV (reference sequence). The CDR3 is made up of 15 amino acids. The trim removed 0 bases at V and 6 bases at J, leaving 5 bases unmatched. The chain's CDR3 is CASSLSNRGQNGYTF. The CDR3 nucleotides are TGTGCCAGCAGTTTATCCAACAGGGGGCAAAATGGCTACACCTTC.

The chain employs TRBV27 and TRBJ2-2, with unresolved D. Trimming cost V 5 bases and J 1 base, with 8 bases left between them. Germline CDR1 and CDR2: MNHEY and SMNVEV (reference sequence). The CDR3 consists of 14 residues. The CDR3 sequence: CASSPGLNTGELFF. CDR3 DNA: TGTGCCAGCAGTCCAGGTTTGAACACCGGGGAGCTGTTTTTT.

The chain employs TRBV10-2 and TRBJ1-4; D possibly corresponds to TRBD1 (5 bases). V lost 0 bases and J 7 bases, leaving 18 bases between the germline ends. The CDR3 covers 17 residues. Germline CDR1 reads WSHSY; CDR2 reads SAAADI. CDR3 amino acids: CASSESSAGGGSEKLFF. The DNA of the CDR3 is TGCGCCAGCAGTGAGTCCTCCGCCGGGGGAGGTAGTGAAAAACTGTTTTTT.

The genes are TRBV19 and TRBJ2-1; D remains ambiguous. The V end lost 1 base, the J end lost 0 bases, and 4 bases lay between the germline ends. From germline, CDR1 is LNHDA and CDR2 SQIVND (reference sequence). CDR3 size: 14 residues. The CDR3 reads CASSIAGSYNEQFF. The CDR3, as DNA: TGTGCCAGTAGTATAGCGGGCTCCTACAATGAGCAGTTCTTC. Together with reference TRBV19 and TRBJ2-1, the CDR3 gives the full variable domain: DGGITQSPKYLFRKEGQNVTLSCEQNLNHDAMYWYRQDPGQGLRLIYYSQIVNDFQKGDIAEGYSVSREKKESFPLTVTSAQKNPTAFYLCASSIAGSYNEQFFGPGTRLTVL.